This T cell receptor beta chain is from a study of T cells after yellow fever vaccination. The wider study: Preparation used SMART-Seq v4 Ultra Low Input for the low-cell-number fractions.

This clonotype has a count of ten or more. The length of the CDR3 is 18 residues. The V end lost 2 bases, the J end lost 0 bases, and 14 bases lay between the germline ends. Germline V gives CDR1 MNHEY, CDR2 SMNVEV (reference sequence). TCRdb independently ran MiXCR on the 5' RACE reads; one entry per CDR3 protein. The repertoire holds 70,000 or so distinct CDR3 sequences, 5.9% seen once, with 2.2% in the top ten. The clonotype originates from a man aged 18 to 29 who received the YFV17D yellow fever vaccine. Sequenced here: CD4+ T cells sorted from PBMCs, sampled approximately 15 days after the first yellow fever vaccination. V usage is TRBV27 and J usage is TRBJ1-6; no reliable D call. The CDR3 DNA reads TGTGCCAGCAGTTTAGCTCCCTCGGGGAGCTCCTATAATTCACCCCTCCACTTT. It is translated as CASSLAPSGSSYNSPLHF.